One sample yielded the 32 T cell receptor beta chains listed below, sequenced in a study of blood T cells in healthy people across ages. The second PCR ran roughly 6 to 11 cycles with a sample-barcoded 5' primer and J-beta primers. From the 5' RACE reads, TCRdb called clonotypes with MiXCR, one entry per CDR3 protein. The sample holds about 770,000 distinct CDR3 sequences, roughly 44% seen once. The sequenced sample consisted of blood. The receptors here all came from a man aged 55 to 69 in good health.

The V call is TRBV5-1, the J call TRBJ2-1; TRBD1 might be the D (7 bases). CDR3 length: 20 amino acids. Trimming removed 0 bases at V and 9 bases at J, with 31 bases between. Per germline, CDR1 SGHRS and CDR2 YFSETQ. The CDR3 here is CASSLEGLVGSQGGLSEQFF. Written as DNA, the CDR3 is TGCGCCAGCAGCTTGGAAGGGTTGGTGGGTTCGCAGGGGGGCCTAAGTGAGCAGTTCTTC.

This clonotype was counted between two and nine times. This chain connects TRBV7-2 to TRBJ2-5, with D perhaps TRBD2 (5 bases). CDR3 length equals 14 residues. Germline CDR1 SGHTA, CDR2 FQGNSA. The V end was cut by 2 bases, the J end by 5 bases, with 12 bases between. CDR3 DNA sequence: TGTGCCAGCAGCTTATCGGCGGGTGGGGAGACCCAGTACTTC. Encoded protein: CASSLSAGGETQYF.

This clonotype has ten or more counts. CDR3 region: CASLEQGGIEQYF. The CDR3 nucleotides are TGTGCCAGCTTGGAACAGGGGGGAATCGAGCAGTACTTC. The chain uses TRBV5-6 and TRBJ2-7; TRBD1 aligns across 8 bases. After removal of 7 bases from V and 6 bases from J, the junction contained 9 bases not matched to a gene. In germline, CDR1 is SGHDT, CDR2 YYEEEE. CDR3 length: 13 residues.

This clonotype was picked up one time. This may arise from a read error, as a much more abundant clone is one base away. J is TRBJ2-1 and V is TRBV6-2 or TRBV6-3; D is tentatively TRBD1 or TRBD2 (6 bases each). In germline, CDR1 is MNHEY, CDR2 SVGEGT. The CDR3 has 17 residues. CDR3 sequence reads: CASSYGRGTNSYNGQFF. For the CDR3, the DNA is TGTGCCAGCAGTTACGGCCGGGGGACAAACTCCTACAATGGGCAGTTCTTC.

The chain carries TRBV4-1 and TRBJ1-5, with 7 bases lining up with TRBD1. Germline V gene sequence: CDR1 MGHRA, CDR2 YSYEKL. The CDR3 is 16 amino acids. Trimming took 6 bases from V and 2 from J; bases not matched to a gene: 10. This CDR3 reads CASSRFGTDGNQPQHF. In nucleotides, the CDR3 is TGCGCCAGCAGTCGATTCGGGACAGACGGCAATCAGCCCCAGCATTTT.

The rearrangement links TRBV7-8 to TRBJ2-4, with 7 bases lining up with TRBD2. The closer fit of TRBJ2-7 to the DNA end suggests the J call may be wrong. This CDR3 contains 16 residues. Germline values: CDR1 SGHVS, CDR2 FQNEAQ. CDR3 sequence: CASSLGPLGGGYEQYF. In DNA, the CDR3 is TGTGCCAGCAGCTTAGGGCCTTTGGGCGGGGGTTACGAGCAGTACTTC.

The V call is TRBV12-3 or TRBV12-4, the J call TRBJ2-7; D is unclear. The J call is uncertain, as TRBJ2-5 better fits the DNA end. The CDR3 is 12 residues long. The CDR3 sequence is CASSLLWETQYF. CDR3 coding DNA: TGTGCCAGCAGTTTATTGTGGGAGACCCAGTACTTC.

V and J are TRBV5-1 and TRBJ2-5; D perhaps matches TRBD1 (5 bases). CDR3 length equals 14 residues. Germline-derived CDR1 and CDR2 are SGHRS and YFSETQ. V lost 4 bases, J lost 5 bases, and 15 bases lay in between. The CDR3 nucleotides are TGCGCCAGCAGCCCCGACAGTACCAGGGAGACCCAGTACTTC. Translated, it gives CASSPDSTRETQYF.

About this clonotype itself: A much larger clone differs by one base, so this may be a read error. The rearrangement uses TRBV29-1 and TRBJ2-3, with no clear D. Germline assignment: CDR1 SQVTM and CDR2 ANQGSEA. With 7 bases removed from V and 2 bases from J, the gap between germline ends came to 13 bases. This CDR3 has 13 amino acids. CDR3 DNA: TGCAGCGGTAAAGAAGGGCCCACAGATACGCAGTATTTT. Translating it yields CSGKEGPTDTQYF.

This rearrangement joins TRBV7-2 to TRBJ1-1; D remains ambiguous. V lost 3 bases to trimming and J lost 1 base, with 3 bases between them. Germline lookup yields CDR1 SGHTA and CDR2 FQGNSA. The CDR3 has 12 residues. The CDR3 region is CASSFSNTEAFF. The DNA for the CDR3 is TGTGCCAGCAGCTTCTCGAACACTGAAGCTTTCTTT.

This clonotype was detected many times. CDR3 sequence (DNA): TGTGCCAGTTTGAACACAGGCTACGAGCAGTACTTC. It is translated as CASLNTGYEQYF. The chain recombines TRBV12-3 or TRBV12-4 with TRBJ2-7, with D possibly being TRBD1 (5 bases). Trimming took 9 bases from V and 3 from J, leaving 12 bases between them. The CDR3 runs to 12 residues.

The V and J genes are TRBV20-1 and TRBJ2-1, with D unclear. The V and J ends lost 0 bases and 2 bases respectively, with 8 bases between them. CDR1 is DFQATT and CDR2 is SNEGSKA in the germline V gene (reference sequence). The length of the CDR3 is 14 residues. CDR3 region: CSARDGRAYNEQFF. The CDR3, as DNA: TGCAGTGCTAGAGACGGCAGAGCCTACAATGAGCAGTTCTTC.

This clonotype was observed a handful of times. This chain uses TRBV29-1 with TRBJ2-5; the D gene is possibly TRBD1 (5 bases). Germline V gene lookup returns CDR1 SQVTM and CDR2 ANQGSEA. The CDR3 loop spans 12 amino acids. Trimming removed 0 bases from V and 5 bases from J, with 7 bases in between. In nucleotides, the CDR3 is TGCAGCGTTGAAGAAGGGGTTGAGACCCAGTACTTC. It translates to CSVEEGVETQYF.

This clonotype was found a few times. The gene calls are TRBV6-6 and TRBJ2-3; TRBD2 might be the D (6 bases). CDR1 MNHNY and CDR2 SVGAGI come from the germline V gene (reference sequence). V was shortened by 8 bases and J by 3 bases, with 9 bases between the two germline ends. This CDR3 contains 12 residues. The CDR3 sequence: CASCGETDTQYF. The CDR3 bases are TGTGCCAGCTGCGGGGAGACAGATACGCAGTATTTT.

V usage is TRBV6-6 and J usage is TRBJ2-1; 10 positions match TRBD2. The J call may be wrong; the DNA end is better matched by TRBJ2-7. This CDR3 comprises 16 residues. CDR1 is MNHNY and CDR2 is SVGAGI in the germline V gene (reference sequence). The CDR3 DNA reads TGTGCCGGCACAACTAGCGGGGCTCTCTCCTACAATGAGCAGTACTTC. As protein: CAGTTSGALSYNEQYF.

About this clonotype: A much larger clonotype is one base distant, so this may be a read error. The chain uses TRBV4-3 and TRBJ2-1; perhaps TRBD1 as D (6 bases). The CDR3 is 13 amino acids. Germline values: CDR1 LGHNA, CDR2 YSLEER. V was pared by 2 bases and J by 13 bases, with 15 bases between. The CDR3 DNA sequence: TGCGCCAGCAGCCAAACCAGGGGAGAGACCCAGTTCTTC. Protein: CASSQTRGETQFF.

The chain joins TRBV3-1 to TRBJ2-7; tentative D call: TRBD2 (7 bases). Germline V gives CDR1 LGHDT, CDR2 YNNKEL (reference sequence). The CDR3 runs to 14 residues. V shed 5 bases and J shed 2 bases, with 13 bases lying between them. CDR3 DNA sequence: TGTGCCAGCAGCTACGGGGGGCCCACCTACGAGCAGTACTTC. Its protein is CASSYGGPTYEQYF.

This clonotype is a singleton in its sample. CDR3 protein: CASRAEWNTEAFF. The CDR3, as DNA: TGCGCCAGCAGGGCGGAGTGGAACACTGAAGCTTTCTTT. The chain has TRBV5-1 and TRBJ1-1, with D uncertain. V shed 5 bases and J shed 1 base, with 9 bases lying between them. The CDR3 loop spans 13 amino acids. Looked up from germline, CDR1 is SGHRS and CDR2 is YFSETQ.

This clonotype has only a few counts. This chain joins TRBV5-1 and TRBJ2-1; D call uncertain. The CDR3 extends over 14 amino acids. Germline V lookup: CDR1 SGHRS, CDR2 YFSETQ. The ends were cut back, 0 bases at V and 2 bases at J, with 6 bases in the middle. The CDR3 region is CASSLAETYNEQFF. Here the CDR3 DNA reads TGCGCCAGCAGCTTGGCCGAAACCTACAATGAGCAGTTCTTC.

With respect to this clonotype: Since a much larger clone is just one base distant, this may be a read error. The chain combines TRBV9 with TRBJ2-7; D may be TRBD1 (5 bases). V was cut by 1 base and J by 6 bases, with 14 bases left in between. CDR3 length equals 14 residues. Germline CDR1 and CDR2: SGDLS and YYNGEE. The CDR3 coding sequence is TGTGCCAGCAGCGTAACTGGCCAGGGCTGCGAGCAGTACTTC. Encoded protein: CASSVTGQGCEQYF.

The genes are TRBV6-5 and TRBJ2-1; 9 nucleotides line up with TRBD1. The trim removed 5 bases at V and 10 bases at J, leaving 6 bases unmatched. Germline-derived CDR1 and CDR2 are MNHEY and SVGAGI. This CDR3 contains 13 residues. The CDR3 spells CASSGDRVKEQFF. The CDR3 DNA reads TGTGCCAGCAGTGGGGACAGGGTAAAGGAGCAGTTCTTC.

The chain employs TRBV20-1 and TRBJ1-5; the match to TRBD1 covers 9 bases. Losses at the gene ends were 3 bases for V and 1 base for J; bases not matched to a gene: 10. CDR1 and CDR2 from the germline V gene are DFQATT and SNEGSKA (reference sequence). The length of the CDR3 is 17 residues. CDR3 amino acids: CSASLGQGRESNQPQHF. The CDR3, as DNA: TGCAGTGCTAGCCTCGGACAGGGGAGGGAAAGCAATCAGCCCCAGCATTTT.

This clonotype was seen only a few times. The rearrangement uses TRBV18 and TRBJ2-7, with TRBD1 identical over 9 bases. The germline CDR1 and CDR2 sequences are KGHSH and LQKENI. V shed 2 bases and J 7 bases; nucleotides not matched to a gene: 6. The CDR3 is 14 residues long. The DNA of the CDR3 is TGTGCCAGCTCACCAGGACAGGGGATGGGTGAGCAGTACTTC. Translation: CASSPGQGMGEQYF.

V is TRBV6-5 and J is TRBJ2-1, with D possibly TRBD2 on 5 matching bases. The germline gives CDR1 MNHEY, CDR2 SVGAGI. V lost 5 bases, J lost 0 bases, and 14 bases lay in between. The CDR3 runs to 16 residues. The CDR3 loop is CASSPKSGRSYNEQFF. The CDR3 DNA reads as TGTGCCAGCAGTCCGAAAAGCGGACGCTCCTACAATGAGCAGTTCTTC.

The CDR3 sequence is CSAGGPGEQYF. The CDR3, as DNA: TGCAGTGCGGGAGGGCCAGGCGAGCAGTACTTC. This chain joins TRBV20-1 and TRBJ2-7, with 7 bases matching TRBD2. Germline V lookup: CDR1 DFQATT, CDR2 SNEGSKA (reference sequence). V shed 6 bases, J shed 6 bases, and the junction held 5 bases outside the gene matches. There are 11 residues in the CDR3.

V is TRBV5-1 and J is TRBJ1-6; 7 nucleotides match TRBD1. This CDR3 has 17 residues. V was clipped by 2 bases and J by 5 bases; unmatched bases: 10. CDR1 is SGHRS and CDR2 is YFSETQ in the germline V gene. DNA of the CDR3: TGCGCCAGCAGCTTCCAACCACAGGGGAAGAATAATTCACCCCTCCACTTT. Its protein product is CASSFQPQGKNNSPLHF.

The chain has TRBV5-1 and TRBJ1-1; D is uncertain. This CDR3 contains 16 residues. The V end was cut by 3 bases, the J end by 0 bases, with 15 bases between. Germline V gene sequence: CDR1 SGHRS, CDR2 YFSETQ. CDR3 nucleotide sequence: TGCGCCAGCAGCTGGGGTTCGGTGTCCATGAACACTGAAGCTTTCTTT. Its translation: CASSWGSVSMNTEAFF.

The chain uses TRBV7-2 and TRBJ1-5; the D is unclear. The CDR3 is made up of 13 amino acids. The germline gives CDR1 SGHTA, CDR2 FQGNSA. V lost 6 bases and J 5 bases, leaving 11 bases between the germline ends. The DNA of the CDR3 is TGTGCCAGCAGTGTGGACGGTCATCAGCCCCAGCATTTT. It yields the protein CASSVDGHQPQHF.

V usage is TRBV20-1 and J usage is TRBJ2-7; TRBD1 is a possible D gene (6 bases). Per germline, CDR1 DFQATT and CDR2 SNEGSKA (reference sequence). The CDR3 is 14 residues long. The V gene lost 3 bases and the J gene lost 3 bases, with 15 bases spanning the gap. CDR3 in DNA: TGCAGTGCTAGGATCACAGCCAGGGGCTACGAGCAGTACTTC. The encoded protein is CSARITARGYEQYF.

This clonotype was detected a few times. This chain connects TRBV13 to TRBJ2-7, with D maybe TRBD1 (6 bases). V was cut by 5 bases and J by 6 bases, with 14 bases left in between. The germline V gene has CDR1 PRHDT and CDR2 FYEKMQ (reference sequence). The CDR3 length is 13 residues. The CDR3 region is CASSVVRGSEQYF. The CDR3 DNA reads TGTGCCAGCAGCGTAGTCAGGGGAAGCGAGCAGTACTTC.

The chain uses TRBV6-2 or TRBV6-3 and TRBJ2-5; TRBD2 aligns across 14 bases. With 2 bases clipped from V and 11 bases from J, the junction kept 13 bases outside the gene matches. The CDR3 runs 17 residues. Germline CDR1 and CDR2: MNHEY and SVGEGT. The CDR3 reads CASSYAGLAGASNEQYF. In DNA form, the CDR3 reads TGTGCCAGCAGTTACGCGGGACTAGCGGGGGCGTCCAATGAGCAGTACTTC.

The rearrangement joins TRBV12-3 or TRBV12-4 to TRBJ1-2, with D uncertain. Trimming stripped 6 bases from V and 5 bases from J, with 10 bases between. The CDR3 loop spans 12 amino acids. The CDR3: CASSIPPYGYTF. The CDR3 DNA is TGTGCCAGCAGCATCCCTCCTTATGGCTACACCTTC.